The sequence of this TCR beta chain was determined in a study of blood T cell repertoires in COVID-19 (dated by TCRdb to the early 2020s). For context, the study as a whole: Samples from collaborators originated in the United States, Italy and Spain and spanned both the acute and convalescent phases of COVID-19. The prospective study material was composed of cDNA or gDNA derived from T cells, B-cell-depleted T cells, or PBMCs. Deeply sampled blood TCRbeta repertoires from subjects exposed to, actively infected with, or recovered from COVID-19 were included in the dataset. The repertoires were made available in a free public database intended to serve as a resource for research on the immune response to SARS-CoV-2. The samples were drawn from two sources: the first 160 participants of the ongoing ImmuneRACE study, and 1,000 to 1,500 subjects contributed by 6 global collaborators. Nearly every sample came with metadata listing a de-identified subject ID, COVID-19 status, age in years and sex. HLA class I and class II types, where available, came from metadata supplied by the sample provider rather than from assay-based typing. Study-wide findings and limitations: The quantity of clinical and demographic metadata differed by source and by participant and was supplied without curation.

The collaborating institutions used their own protocols to collect whole blood in K2EDTA tubes. For TCRbeta analysis, collaborators shipped samples in one of three forms: frozen whole blood, isolated PBMCs, or DNA extracted from either of those sample types. The immunoSEQ Assay, a bias-controlled multiplex PCR, was used to amplify TCRbeta CDR3 regions from genomic DNA. Per the original workflow: The number of nucleated cells in each sample was estimated from the amplification of reference gene primers within the assay. To quantify the absolute abundance of each unique TCRbeta CDR3 rearrangement, sequence reads were collapsed and filtered. For each sample, productive Simpson clonality was calculated as the square root of Simpson's diversity index across productive rearrangements. The source is immuneACCESS, and TCRdb retained only in-frame sequences with V and J called. Part of the clones is not carried over; for the studies checked, unresolved V genes explain less than half of this, and the remainder is unexplained. V, J and clone size are those of that table, while D and trimming were read from the DNA. This sample comprises about 33,000 clones, 65% to 90% of them detected only once. The ten most abundant clones make up around 6.6% of the sample.

Worth noting for this clone: Its antigen has not been determined. One base away there is no much larger clone; base qualities are not given.

Sequencing used peripheral blood. The TCR originated in a man aged 55 to 70 with active COVID-19.

CDR3 protein: CAISLPSGREVTDTQYF. The nucleotides are TGTGCCATCAGTCTTCCTAGCGGGAGAGAAGTCACAGATACGCAGTATTTT. Recombination joined TRBV10-3 with TRBJ2-3; TRBD2 fits 10 bases in the junction. Based on the germline V gene, the CDR1 and CDR2 sequences are ENHRY and SYGVKD. The CDR3, cysteine through phenylalanine, is 17 amino acids long. Only the CDR3 part of the read is kept: 51 bases, read in frame from the first base. Relative to germline, V is missing 5 bases and J is missing 2 bases, with 10 bases of the junction outside any gene match.